This T cell receptor (beta chain) originates from a study of Graves' ophthalmopathy and Graves' hyperthyroidism. About the research overall: Before any treatment, peripheral blood was taken at the initial diagnosis. Regarding the study as a whole: Clonotypes were expanded in thyroid at above 0.001 frequency, and most also appeared in blood.

Germline V lookup: CDR1 MNHEY, CDR2 SVGAGI. This CDR3 spans 16 amino acids. The V end was cut by 0 bases, the J end by 0 bases, with 11 bases between. RNA transcripts were the template, and TCR beta CDR3 regions were amplified from them. In the first round, RT-PCR was carried out with HTBI primers, and a multiplex PCR formed the second round. TCRdb recomputed calls from the multiplex PCR reads with MiXCR, one row per CDR3 protein. Of 740,000 or so distinct CDR3 sequences detected, approximately 40% appear once; the ten largest clones hold 44%. Clinicians made diagnoses from clinical symptoms, serum thyroxine, TRAb, thyroid ultrasound and orbital computed tomography. This clonotype was picked up one time. Its matching antigen is unknown.

The V call is TRBV6-5, the J call TRBJ1-1; D might be TRBD1 (6 bases). The receptor's source is an adult man with Graves' ophthalmopathy. Sequenced material: peripheral blood. The DNA for the CDR3 is TGTGCCAGCAGTTACTCGGCAGGGGAGATGAACACTGAAGCTTTCTTT. Translation: CASSYSAGEMNTEAFF.